The 5 T cell receptor beta chains below were found in one sample sequenced in a study of lymphopenia after photon versus proton radiotherapy. The data were produced by immunoSEQ multiplex PCR, yet TCRdb's version contains in-frame clones alone and is incomplete. The sample lists about 70,000 clones; less than 95% were seen once. Sequencing was performed on peripheral blood, taken from a patient treated with photon-based radiotherapy. Receptors were obtained from a woman in her thirties or forties with cholangiocarcinoma.

This chain links TRBV19 with TRBJ2-7, with TRBD2 identical over 7 bases. CDR1 and CDR2 from the germline V gene are LNHDA and SQIVND (reference sequence). The CDR3 has 13 amino acids. J gave up 3 bases and V 5 bases, and 4 bases lay outside the gene matches. This CDR3 reads CASSPGGYYEQYF. In DNA form, the CDR3 reads TGTGCCAGTAGTCCGGGGGGATACTACGAGCAGTACTTC.

The rearrangement uses TRBV7-9 and TRBJ2-7, with 10 bases identical to TRBD2. The junction had 13 bases not matched to a gene; V was cut back by 3 bases and J by 2 bases. CDR1 is SEHNR, CDR2 FQNEAQ, per germline (reference sequence). The CDR3 runs to 18 residues. The CDR3 bases are TGTGCCAGCAGCTTCAGCGGGGGGGCCGGCTTCAAGACCTACGAGCAGTACTTC. Its protein product is CASSFSGGAGFKTYEQYF.

Written as DNA, the CDR3 is TGTGCCAGCAGCTTCGGTATGGACAGTAACTATGGCTACACCTTC. Amino acids: CASSFGMDSNYGYTF. The rearrangement uses TRBV7-9 and TRBJ1-2; perhaps TRBD1 as D (6 bases). Germline V CDR1 and CDR2: SEHNR, FQNEAQ (reference sequence). The CDR3 runs 15 residues. V was trimmed by 3 bases and J by 1 base, leaving 12 bases between them.

This chain joins TRBV5-1 and TRBJ1-1; TRBD1 aligns across 8 bases. With 2 bases clipped from V and 3 bases from J, the junction kept 6 bases outside the gene matches. In germline, CDR1 is SGHRS, CDR2 YFSETQ. The CDR3 has 15 amino acids. The DNA for the CDR3 is TGCGCCAGCAGCTTAAGGACAGGGTTCTACACTGAAGCTTTCTTT. It codes for CASSLRTGFYTEAFF.

This chain uses TRBV5-1 with TRBJ2-7, with TRBD1 matching 10 bases. Trimming at V came to 3 bases and at J to 5 bases, leaving 5 bases not matched to a gene. CDR3 length: 14 residues. Germline-derived CDR1 and CDR2 are SGHRS and YFSETQ. The CDR3 DNA reads as TGCGCCAGCAGCTACCAGGGGACAGGGGACGAGCAGTACTTC. Encoded protein: CASSYQGTGDEQYF.